Each of the 21 T cell receptor beta chains below was sequenced from the same sample in a study of blood T cell repertoires in COVID-19. Assay: immunoSEQ multiplex PCR; the TCRdb copy retains only in-frame clones and omits some. The sample lists around 50,000 clones; 88% were seen once. Material: peripheral blood. The receptors originated from a man between 45 and 60 years old with active COVID-19.

The V call is TRBV27, the J call TRBJ2-4; 7 bases fit TRBD1. The germline gives CDR1 MNHEY, CDR2 SMNVEV (reference sequence). This CDR3 is 14 amino acids long. In nucleotides, the CDR3 is TGTGCGGCTAGGGACAGCTTAGCCAAAAACATTCAGTACTTC. This sequence encodes CAARDSLAKNIQYF.

The J gene is TRBJ2-7, the V gene TRBV27; D gene unclear. The CDR3 is 11 amino acids. The germline CDR1 and CDR2 sequences are MNHEY and SMNVEV (reference sequence). The V gene lost 2 bases and the J gene lost 6 bases, with 5 bases spanning the gap. For the CDR3, the DNA is TGTGCCAGCAGTTTAGGGCTCGAGCAGTACTTC. Translating it yields CASSLGLEQYF.

The rearrangement uses TRBV4-2 and TRBJ2-3; 7 bases map to TRBD2. CDR3 length: 17 amino acids. V was pared by 0 bases and J by 6 bases, with 12 bases of the junction left unmatched. The V gene's germline CDR1 is LGHNA and CDR2 YNFKEQ. The CDR3 region has the DNA TGTGCCAGCAGCCAAGATCCTAGCGGTTGGACGGCGGATACGCAGTATTTT. This encodes CASSQDPSGWTADTQYF.

The J gene is TRBJ2-7, the V gene TRBV2; 7 bases are a match to TRBD1. The CDR3 extends over 16 amino acids. V shed 3 bases, J shed 1 base, and the junction held 9 bases outside the gene matches. The germline V gene has CDR1 SNHLY and CDR2 FYNNEI. The CDR3 DNA sequence: TGTGCCAGCAGTGACTTGGACAGGTATGGGTCCTACGAGCAGTACTTC. This sequence encodes CASSDLDRYGSYEQYF.

V usage is TRBV5-1 and J usage is TRBJ2-7; tentative D call: TRBD1 (6 bases). The CDR3 loop spans 16 amino acids. Trimming removed 4 bases at V and 0 bases at J, with 17 bases between. Looked up from germline, CDR1 is SGHRS and CDR2 is YFSETQ. The CDR3 DNA reads as TGCGCCAGCAGCGTGTCCGGGACACACACCTCCTACGAGCAGTACTTC. Protein sequence: CASSVSGTHTSYEQYF.

The CDR3 spells CASSWGQDRATGELFF. CDR3 bases: TGTGCCAGCAGCTGGGGCCAAGACAGGGCCACCGGGGAGCTGTTTTTT. The chain employs TRBV5-4 and TRBJ2-2; 7 nucleotides match TRBD1. Germline CDR1 SGHNT, CDR2 YYREEE (reference sequence). This CDR3 is 16 amino acids long. Trimming at V came to 3 bases and at J to 4 bases, leaving 9 bases not matched to a gene. Together with reference TRBV5-4 and TRBJ2-2, the CDR3 gives the full variable domain: ETGVTQSPTHLIKTRGQQVTLRCSSQSGHNTVSWYQQALGQGPQFIFQYYREEENGRGNFPPRFSGLQFPNYSSELNVNALELDDSALYLCASSWGQDRATGELFFGEGSRLTVL.

The V and J genes are TRBV19 and TRBJ2-4; TRBD2 is a possible D gene (5 bases). V lost 4 bases, J lost 0 bases, and 10 bases lay in between. This CDR3 comprises 15 residues. Germline CDR1 LNHDA, CDR2 SQIVND (reference sequence). The CDR3 DNA sequence: TGTGCCAGTAGTAACCTAGCCGTAGCCAAAAACATTCAGTACTTC. The encoded protein is CASSNLAVAKNIQYF. Full variable domain (rest looked up from reference TRBV19 and TRBJ2-4): DGGITQSPKYLFRKEGQNVTLSCEQNLNHDAMYWYRQDPGQGLRLIYYSQIVNDFQKGDIAEGYSVSREKKESFPLTVTSAQKNPTAFYLCASSNLAVAKNIQYFGAGTRLSVL.

The chain recombines TRBV6-5 with TRBJ2-7; D ambiguous. CDR1 and CDR2 (germline): MNHEY, SVGAGI. This CDR3 comprises 14 residues. V was cut by 8 bases and J by 3 bases, with 17 bases left in between. The CDR3 DNA reads TGTGCCAGCCAGCAGTCCAGGCTTTTCTACGAGCAGTACTTC. It encodes CASQQSRLFYEQYF.

This CDR3 is CATSDGGQGGEKLFF. The DNA for the CDR3 is TGTGCCACCAGTGATGGGGGACAGGGGGGTGAAAAACTGTTTTTT. The chain couples TRBV24-1 to TRBJ1-4, with 11 bases identical to TRBD1. The CDR3 totals 15 residues. Trimming cost V 3 bases and J 7 bases; bases outside gene matches: 3. Germline values: CDR1 KGHDR, CDR2 SFDVKD.

V usage is TRBV6-5 and J usage is TRBJ1-2; 9 nucleotides agree with TRBD1. V was pared by 6 bases and J by 6 bases, with 5 bases of the junction left unmatched. This CDR3 has 13 amino acids. Germline CDR1 reads MNHEY; CDR2 reads SVGAGI. The CDR3: CASRRTGEDGYTF. The CDR3 nucleotides read TGTGCCAGCAGGCGGACAGGGGAGGATGGCTACACCTTC.

The chain couples TRBV12-3 or TRBV12-4 to TRBJ1-2, with TRBD1 as a possible D gene (5 bases). The V and J ends lost 8 bases and 8 bases respectively, with 18 bases between them. The CDR3 totals 13 residues. The CDR3 region has the DNA TGTGCCAGCTCTCTGGGGGGTTTACGGGGCTACACCTTC. This translates into CASSLGGLRGYTF.

This clone was counted between two and nine times. This chain connects TRBV6-2 or TRBV6-3 to TRBJ2-2; no definite D call. CDR3 size: 14 residues. Germline V lookup: CDR1 MNHEY, CDR2 SVGEGT. V lost 4 bases to trimming and J lost 6 bases, with 12 bases between them. CDR3: CASSWLQQSGELFF. The DNA of the CDR3 is TGTGCCAGCAGTTGGCTACAGCAGTCCGGGGAGCTGTTTTTT.

The rearrangement uses TRBV30 and TRBJ1-4, with D possibly TRBD1 on 5 matching bases. In germline, CDR1 is GTSNPN, CDR2 SVGIG (reference sequence). This CDR3 region has 16 residues. V shed 5 bases and J shed 3 bases, with 19 bases lying between them. The CDR3 coding sequence is TGTGCCTGGGGAGGCAGGGTTTGGCAGGCTAATGAAAAACTGTTTTTT. This gives the protein CAWGGRVWQANEKLFF.

The chain uses TRBV7-2 and TRBJ2-1; 11 bases match TRBD2. Germline V CDR1 and CDR2: SGHTA, FQGNSA. The CDR3 has 16 amino acids. The trim removed 1 base at V and 7 bases at J, leaving 6 bases unmatched. For the CDR3, the DNA is TGTGCCAGCAGCTTAGTCCTAGCGGGGGGTCGGAATGAGCAGTTCTTC. Protein product: CASSLVLAGGRNEQFF.

The rearrangement links TRBV5-4 to TRBJ2-2, with TRBD1 identical over 10 bases. Germline assignment: CDR1 SGHNT and CDR2 YYREEE (reference sequence). V was pared by 4 bases and J by 7 bases, with 7 bases of the junction left unmatched. The CDR3 length is 15 residues. Here the CDR3 reads CASSASGTGDGELFF. For the CDR3, the DNA is TGTGCCAGCAGCGCCTCCGGGACAGGGGACGGGGAGCTGTTTTTT.

The rearrangement joins TRBV24-1 to TRBJ2-7, with 11 bases lining up with TRBD1. CDR3 length equals 16 residues. Losses at the gene ends were 4 bases for V and 3 bases for J; bases not matched to a gene: 7. The germline gives CDR1 KGHDR, CDR2 SFDVKD. CDR3 residues: CATSDPGQGAGYEQYF. In DNA form, the CDR3 reads TGTGCCACCAGTGACCCTGGACAGGGGGCGGGCTACGAGCAGTACTTC.

The gene calls are TRBV18 and TRBJ2-7, with TRBD2 identical over 8 bases. Germline V gene lookup returns CDR1 KGHSH and CDR2 LQKENI. CDR3 length: 15 residues. The J segment lost 2 bases and the V segment lost 2 bases, leaving 5 bases of the junction unmatched. The CDR3 DNA reads as TGTGCCAGCTCACCAATTAGCGGGACCGCCTACGAGCAGTACTTC. Encoded protein: CASSPISGTAYEQYF.

The rearrangement uses TRBV19 and TRBJ2-1; no definite D call. V lost 4 bases, J lost 7 bases, and 8 bases lay in between. The CDR3 is made up of 12 amino acids. CDR1 and CDR2 (germline): LNHDA, SQIVND (reference sequence). The CDR3 nucleotides read TGTGCCAGTAGTAAATGGGCGAATGAGCAGTTCTTC. Amino acids: CASSKWANEQFF.

The CDR3 protein is CASRITGGLDTEAFF. As DNA, the CDR3 is TGTGCCAGCAGAATTACAGGGGGACTTGACACTGAAGCTTTCTTT. The V call is TRBV2, the J call TRBJ1-1; 8 nucleotides agree with TRBD1. CDR3 length equals 15 residues. The V gene end was trimmed by 6 bases and the J gene end by 3 bases; junction bases not matched to a gene: 9. Germline V gene sequence: CDR1 SNHLY, CDR2 FYNNEI.

The rearrangement uses TRBV5-5 and TRBJ1-2; D uncertain. V lost 6 bases and J 0 bases, leaving 15 bases between the germline ends. Germline CDR1 is SGHKS and CDR2 is YYEKEE (reference sequence). This CDR3 has 15 residues. CDR3: CASTVSGKANYGYTF. Here the CDR3 DNA reads TGTGCCAGCACAGTCTCGGGAAAAGCTAACTATGGCTACACCTTC.

The rearrangement uses TRBV6-5 and TRBJ1-2; tentative D call: TRBD1 (5 bases). The germline gives CDR1 MNHEY, CDR2 SVGAGI. CDR3 length: 15 amino acids. V was trimmed by 6 bases and J by 8 bases, leaving 22 bases between them. Written as DNA, the CDR3 is TGTGCCAGCAGCTTGGCTATCCAGGGTTCCTACGGCTACACCTTC. This codes for CASSLAIQGSYGYTF.